The entry below gives a single TCR beta chain sequence along with its context. This sample was taken from a study of PD-L1 blockade in urothelial cancer. Study context: Patients initiated atezolizumab around 2014 at 1,200 mg intravenously every 3 weeks. Analyses used blood from 3 weeks (second dose) and 6 weeks after treatment start.

The CDR3 is 14 amino acids. Trimming stripped 6 bases from V and 4 bases from J, with 15 bases between. The germline V gene has CDR1 MGHRA and CDR2 YSYEKL. Synthetic analogs of TCR templates were spiked into every PCR. Some clones are missing from TCRdb's copy, which holds only in-frame ones; the method was immunoSEQ multiplex PCR. The sample consists of around 100,000 clones, approximately 85% of them appearing once. This chain connects TRBV4-1 to TRBJ1-2, with D perhaps matching TRBD1 (6 bases). The sample here was PBMCs, taken around atezolizumab (anti-PD-L1) treatment. The receptor was derived from a man aged 45-60 years with urothelial cancer. CDR3 amino acids: CASRIPGAGYGYTF. The CDR3 region has the DNA TGCGCCAGCAGGATCCCAGGGGCCGGCTATGGCTACACCTTC.